This T cell receptor beta chain was identified during a study of shared clonotypes between healthy human individuals. Terminally differentiated effector memory CD45RA+ cells were left out of the naive CD8 fraction, which was CD45RO-negative and positively selected for CCR7. In the sorted-subset replicate PCRs, approximately 200 ng DNA, tens of thousands of T cell genomes, was used. The repertoire was sequenced with immunoSEQ multiplex PCR; TCRdb's copy has only in-frame clones and lacks some. The sample carries approximately 840,000 clones, about 96% recorded once. The junction had 8 bases not matched to a gene; V was cut back by 4 bases and J by 0 bases. Germline values: CDR1 SGHRS, CDR2 YFSETQ. The CDR3 totals 16 residues. Whole-study findings and limits: What naive subsets generally showed was a larger estimated richness than memory subsets showed. The researchers took only blood, and tissue repertoires probably look different.

Notes on this clone: The antigen is not known.

The rearrangement uses TRBV5-1 and TRBJ2-7; 9 nucleotides align to TRBD1. The sample consisted of naive CD8+ T cells sorted from blood. This receptor was obtained from a man younger than 40 in good health. The DNA of the CDR3 is TGCGCCAGCAGCAAAACCGGGACAGGGAGCTCCTACGAGCAGTACTTC. Translating it yields CASSKTGTGSSYEQYF.